This T cell receptor (beta chain) was profiled in a study of cytomegalovirus exposure and HLA in healthy donors. Whole-study results and caveats: Another analysis was done later, and it associated 15,000 or so TCR beta sequences with HLA alleles at 0.05 false discovery rate.

It was with 60 Vbeta and 13 Jbeta primers that the PCR ran. The assay was immunoSEQ multiplex PCR, and TCRdb's table has in-frame clones only and misses some. The sample contains about 150,000 clones, approximately 80% of which appear only once. This clone was counted once. Its antigen is still unknown. This CDR3 spans 15 amino acids. Germline values: CDR1 SGHNT, CDR2 YENEEA. Trimming stripped 1 base from V and 3 bases from J, with 13 bases between. Sequencing was done on a sample of PBMCs. The origin of this receptor is a woman between 35 and 50 years old in good health and CMV-seropositive. The V and J genes are TRBV11-3 and TRBJ2-7; tentatively, D is TRBD1 (6 bases). The CDR3 bases are TGTGCCAGCAGCTTAGTAAGGGCACAGGGCTACGAGCAGTACTTC. Amino acid sequence: CASSLVRAQGYEQYF. Together with reference TRBV11-3 and TRBJ2-7, the CDR3 gives the full variable domain: EAGVVQSPRYKIIEKKQPVAFWCNPISGHNTLYWYLQNLGQGPELLIRYENEEAVDDSQLPKDRFSAERLKGVDSTLKIQPAELGDSAVYLCASSLVRAQGYEQYFGPGTRLTVT.